Each of the 18 T cell receptor beta chains below was sequenced from the same sample in a study of blood T cells in healthy people across ages (dated by TCRdb to 2015 to 2017). Library generation was performed with 5' RACE. The run used an Illumina HiSeq 2500. A second PCR of about 7 to 12 cycles was run with a J-beta primer mix and a sample-barcoded 5' primer. Clones were called with MiXCR by TCRdb after fastp trimmed the public reads at Q25, and only in-frame beta chains were retained. Rows merge per CDR3 protein into single entries with the most common DNA and genes. Here the sample has around 670,000 distinct CDR3 sequences; about 30% occur a single time. 15% to 18% of the sample belongs to the ten largest clones. Specimen: blood. The receptor source for this set is a woman of 80 years or more in good health.

This chain uses TRBV30 with TRBJ1-5; D unclear. Trimming cost V 0 bases and J 7 bases, with 10 bases left between them. From germline, CDR1 is GTSNPN and CDR2 SVGIG (reference sequence). The CDR3 spans 13 residues. The CDR3 spells CAWSVGEVQPQHF. The CDR3 coding sequence is TGTGCCTGGAGTGTCGGGGAAGTGCAGCCCCAGCATTTT. Full variable domain (missing parts from reference TRBV30 and TRBJ1-5): SQTIHQWPATLVQPVGSPLSLECTVEGTSNPNLYWYRQAAGRGLQLLFYSVGIGQISSEVPQNLSASRPQDRQFILSSKKLLLSDSGFYLCAWSVGEVQPQHFGDGTRLSIL.

At least ten counts were recorded for this clonotype. The chain has TRBV19 and TRBJ2-1, with D unclear. The CDR3 sequence is 13 residues long. The V gene lost 1 base and the J gene lost 5 bases, with 6 bases spanning the gap. Germline CDR1 LNHDA, CDR2 SQIVND (reference sequence). CDR3 DNA: TGTGCCAGTAGTATAGCATCGAACAATGAGCAGTTCTTC. This gives the protein CASSIASNNEQFF.

Worth noting for this clonotype: A much larger clonotype is one base distant, so this may be a read error. V gene TRBV15 combines with J gene TRBJ2-7, with 11 bases fitting TRBD1. The CDR3 is made up of 16 amino acids. Germline lookup yields CDR1 LNHNV and CDR2 YYDKDF (reference sequence). The CDR3: CATSNLGQGERYERYF. The CDR3 DNA sequence: TGTGCCACCAGCAACCTGGGACAGGGGGAAAGGTACGAGCGGTACTTC.

This chain uses TRBV6-2 or TRBV6-3 with TRBJ2-4, with TRBD2 matching 8 bases. The ends lost 7 bases at V and 1 base at J; junction bases unmatched: 3. CDR1 is MNHEY, CDR2 SVGEGT, per germline. The CDR3 contains 14 residues. CDR3: CASMAGGAKNIQYF. CDR3 sequence (DNA): TGTGCCAGCATGGCGGGGGGCGCCAAAAACATTCAGTACTTC.

This clonotype appeared many times. The J gene is TRBJ2-7, the V gene TRBV5-4; D could derive from TRBD1 or TRBD2 (5 bases each). The germline CDR1 and CDR2 sequences are SGHNT and YYREEE (reference sequence). The CDR3 spans 13 residues. The V end was cut by 3 bases, the J end by 6 bases, with 13 bases between. The CDR3 DNA follows: TGTGCCAGCAGCTCCCTGAATGGGGGCGAGCAGTACTTC. The encoded protein is CASSSLNGGEQYF.

Regarding this clonotype: A much larger clone differs from this one at a single base, so this may be a read error. The chain recombines TRBV11-2 with TRBJ1-1; D gene uncertain. CDR3 length: 15 amino acids. The germline V gene encodes CDR1 SGHAT and CDR2 FQNNGV. V dropped 0 bases and J dropped 3 bases, with 11 bases sitting between them. The DNA for the CDR3 is TGTGCCAGCAGCTTAGAGGGGTCAGTGGACACTGAAGCTTTCTTT. Translation: CASSLEGSVDTEAFF.

This clonotype was seen many times. The chain has TRBV4-3 and TRBJ2-1; D possibly matches TRBD1 or TRBD2 (6 bases each). Germline V CDR1 and CDR2: LGHNA, YSLEER. The CDR3 contains 17 residues. V was shortened by 2 bases and J by 6 bases, with 20 bases between the two germline ends. In nucleotides, the CDR3 is TGCGCCAGCAGCCAATTTGCCGGGGGCCGGTTAGCCAATGAGCAGTTCTTC. Its protein is CASSQFAGGRLANEQFF.

This clonotype has just one count. This could be a read error, since a much larger clone is one nucleotide away. The V and J genes are TRBV28 and TRBJ2-1; 10 bases agree with TRBD1. V lost 8 bases to trimming and J lost 8 bases; unmatched junction nucleotides: 6. Germline assignment: CDR1 MDHEN and CDR2 SYDVKM. The CDR3 is 13 amino acids. The CDR3 here is CASAQGTGDEQFF. CDR3 nucleotides: TGTGCCAGCGCCCAGGGGACAGGGGATGAGCAGTTCTTC.

A note on this clonotype: A much larger clone is a single base away; this may be a read error. The chain couples TRBV20-1 to TRBJ1-2; D perhaps matches TRBD1 (6 bases). The germline gives CDR1 DFQATT, CDR2 SNEGSKA (reference sequence). The CDR3 consists of 13 residues. V was cut by 5 bases and J by 6 bases, with 16 bases left in between. The CDR3 sequence is CSAGSTGPHGYTF. The CDR3 DNA sequence: TGCAGTGCTGGGTCGACAGGCCCTCATGGCTACACCTTC.

In its sample, this clonotype was seen many times. The genes are TRBV9 and TRBJ1-2, with a tentative D call TRBD1 (5 bases). V lost 0 bases to trimming and J lost 7 bases, with 13 bases between them. This CDR3 is built from 14 residues. Per germline, CDR1 SGDLS and CDR2 YYNGEE. CDR3 sequence: CASSVAPGKGGYTF. The CDR3 coding sequence is TGTGCCAGCAGCGTAGCGCCAGGGAAGGGTGGCTACACCTTC.

This clonotype was counted between two and nine times. V gene TRBV2 combines with J gene TRBJ2-1; D uncertain. The CDR3 totals 15 residues. Germline CDR1 and CDR2: SNHLY and FYNNEI. The V and J ends lost 7 bases and 0 bases respectively, with 13 bases between them. The CDR3 DNA reads TGTGCCAGCAAGGTAGACGTTAGCTCCTACAATGAGCAGTTCTTC. It yields the protein CASKVDVSSYNEQFF.

This rearrangement joins TRBV11-2 to TRBJ1-1; the match to TRBD1 covers 9 bases. Germline values: CDR1 SGHAT, CDR2 FQNNGV. This CDR3 contains 21 residues. The V and J ends lost 2 bases and 4 bases, in that order; junction bases with no gene match: 23. CDR3 DNA: TGTGCCAGCAGCTTAAGGGCCCTATCAGGAGTGGACAGGGGACGGTTCACTGAAGCTTTCTTT. Translating gives CASSLRALSGVDRGRFTEAFF.

On this clonotype: With a much larger clone just one base away, this may be a read error. This chain uses TRBV20-1 with TRBJ2-7, with 8 bases aligning to TRBD1. Germline V gene sequence: CDR1 DFQATT, CDR2 SNEGSKA (reference sequence). This CDR3 has 14 residues. The CDR3 is CRANPRTGFHEQYF. In DNA form, the CDR3 reads TGCAGGGCCAATCCGCGGACAGGGTTCCACGAGCAGTACTTC.

The chain employs TRBV2 and TRBJ2-7, with 10 bases that match TRBD2. Matching the DNA end better, TRBJ2-5 makes the J call doubtful. The CDR3 has 16 amino acids. From germline, CDR1 is SNHLY and CDR2 FYNNEI. The CDR3 DNA is TGTGCCAGCAGTGATCCTAGCGGGGGATACCAAGAGACCCAGTACTTC. Protein: CASSDPSGGYQETQYF.

With regard to this clonotype: One end of the junction does not line up with germline, which may come from a read error. J is TRBJ1-6 and V is TRBV6-5; 10 bases align to TRBD1. The CDR3 is 16 amino acids. Germline V lookup: CDR1 MNHEY, CDR2 SVGAGI. CDR3 protein: CTSSTPGQGYNSPLHF. The CDR3 DNA sequence: TGTACCAGCAGTACCCCGGGACAGGGGTATAATTCACCCCTCCACTTT.

This clonotype was observed many times. The chain combines TRBV7-2 with TRBJ2-3; 8 bases map to TRBD1. The CDR3 has 16 residues. J lost 1 base, V lost 5 bases, and 8 bases had no gene match. Germline V lookup: CDR1 SGHTA, CDR2 FQGNSA. CDR3: CASSLTSGQGTDTQYF. The CDR3 DNA reads as TGTGCCAGCAGCCTTACCTCGGGACAGGGCACAGATACGCAGTATTTT.

This chain connects TRBV7-2 to TRBJ2-5; D may match TRBD1 or TRBD2 (7 bases each). The CDR3 is 15 amino acids. Germline CDR1 reads SGHTA; CDR2 reads FQGNSA. V was pared by 5 bases and J by 11 bases, with 24 bases between. Written as DNA, the CDR3 is TGTGCCAGCAGCCTAGACAGCGGGGCCAGGGGGGAGCAGTACTTC. It is translated as CASSLDSGARGEQYF.

Of note for this clonotype: An end of the junction differs from the germline gene, which may be a read error. The chain is built from TRBV6-1 and TRBJ2-3; 12 nucleotides line up with TRBD2. Per germline, CDR1 MNHNS and CDR2 SASEGT. The CDR3 is 18 residues long. The DNA for the CDR3 is TGTGCCAGCAGTGATATGGCTAGCGGGGGGGTTAGCACAGGTACGCAGTATTTT. It specifies CASSDMASGGVSTGTQYF.